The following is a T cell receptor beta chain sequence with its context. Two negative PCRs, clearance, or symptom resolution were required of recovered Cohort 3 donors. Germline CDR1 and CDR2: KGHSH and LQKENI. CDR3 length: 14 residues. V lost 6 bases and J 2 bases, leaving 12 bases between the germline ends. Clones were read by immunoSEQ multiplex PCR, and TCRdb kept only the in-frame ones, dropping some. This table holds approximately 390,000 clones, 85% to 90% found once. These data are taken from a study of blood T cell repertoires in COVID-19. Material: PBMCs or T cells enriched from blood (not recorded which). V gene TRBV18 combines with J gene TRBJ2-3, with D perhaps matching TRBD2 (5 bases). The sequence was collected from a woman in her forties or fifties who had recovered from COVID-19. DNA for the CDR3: TGTGCCAGCTCCCGGACTGGCCCCACAGATACGCAGTATTTT. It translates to CASSRTGPTDTQYF.